This TCR beta chain was documented in a study of identical twins. Each donor (without exception) was a healthy Caucasian. For this clonotype: Its antigen remains unknown.

Overall study results and limits: Fewer insertions marked abundant cord blood beta clonotypes; young adult naive trended weakly, memory not at all.

The CDR3 loop spans 16 amino acids. Trimming pared 6 bases from V and 8 bases from J, leaving 25 bases between. CDR1 is MNHNS, CDR2 SASEGT, per germline. TCRdb called the 5' RACE reads again in MiXCR, with one record for every CDR3 protein. The sample shows around 960,000 distinct CDR3 sequences, around 12% of them seen only once. Separately, the same data were catalogued under a study of yellow fever vaccine responses in identical twins.

The chain employs TRBV6-1 and TRBJ1-2; no reliable D call. The sequence was obtained from a woman aged 18-30 years in good health. Sequencing used PBMCs. The CDR3 DNA is TGTGCCAGCAGGCCACCCGTGACGTTGGAGGGAGGAGGCTACACCTTC. Encoded protein: CASRPPVTLEGGGYTF.